This TCR beta chain is drawn from a study of blood T cell repertoires in COVID-19. Trimming pared 1 base from V and 4 bases from J, leaving 8 bases between. CDR1 and CDR2 (germline): LGHDT, YNNKEL (reference sequence). There are 13 residues in the CDR3. In the original workflow: Amplification with reference gene primers provided the estimates of nucleated cell counts. Produced via immunoSEQ multiplex PCR; TCRdb's table is partial and in-frame only. The V and J calls and the clone size are those of that table, but D and trimming were determined from the DNA. This sample has around 100,000 clones; 75% to 90% occur once, and the top ten carry over 8.5%.

The source of this sequence is a man of 80 years or more with acute or convalescent COVID-19. The chain employs TRBV3-1 (or the pseudogene TRBV3-2) and TRBJ2-7; D possibly corresponds to TRBD1 (5 bases). The sample consisted of peripheral blood. CDR3 sequence: CASSQGRQYEQYF. The DNA for the CDR3 is TGTGCCAGCAGCCAAGGTCGACAGTACGAGCAGTACTTC.